This TCR beta chain comes out of a study of T-cell memory formation after mild COVID-19. Study results and caveats: CD4+ contracting clones were mainly CM and EM; CD8+ ones, EMRA.

CDR1 is MGHRA and CDR2 is YSYEKL in the germline V gene. The CDR3 length is 12 residues. The V end was cut by 2 bases, the J end by 8 bases, with 7 bases between. There are a few counts of this clonotype. The antigen is unknown. MiXCR was run by TCRdb on the 5' RACE reads, yielding one entry per CDR3 protein. The top ten clones hold 20% to 25% of a sample with approximately 300,000 distinct CDR3 sequences, more than 15% of them seen once. The sequencing sample was made of PBMCs or a T cell subset sorted from them (not recorded which). The chain employs TRBV4-1 and TRBJ2-1; D is ambiguous. The receptor was isolated from a young man who had mild COVID-19 (a few samples of this study predate the infection). Cell type and time point are not known. The CDR3 nucleotides are TGCGCCAGCAGCCAACACGGCGATGAGCAGTTCTTC. Translating gives CASSQHGDEQFF.